One TCR beta chain is described in this entry. Antigen unknown. The CDR3 has 16 amino acids. Germline V gives CDR1 MNHEY, CDR2 SVGAGI. Trimming removed 2 bases at V and 3 bases at J, with 14 bases between. A multiplex PCR was run with 60 Vbeta primers and 13 Jbeta primers. Authors' processing steps: As a later analysis found, there were 70 million to 80 million unique TCR beta chains, of which roughly 11 million were shared. Produced via immunoSEQ multiplex PCR; TCRdb's table is partial and in-frame only. V and J calls and clone size come straight from that table; D and trimming were deduced from the DNA. This sample contains about 39,000 clones. These data belong to a study of cytomegalovirus exposure and HLA in healthy donors. Points from the study as a whole: An assumption of roughly uniform sequencing depth across donors underlay the presence/absence analyses.

This receptor was identified in a male donor in good health and CMV-seronegative. The V gene is TRBV6-5, the J gene TRBJ1-3; a possible D gene is TRBD1 (6 bases). Sequencing used PBMCs. The CDR3 loop reads CASSYGGTGFGNTIYF. The CDR3 coding sequence is TGTGCCAGCAGTTACGGGGGCACCGGATTTGGAAACACCATATATTTT.